This T cell receptor (beta chain) was profiled in a study of breast tumors, draining lymph nodes, adjacent tissues. Regarding the study as a whole: Data only fit, rather than demonstrated, lymph node origin of most tumor T cells. Compared with basal-like, luminal-like tumors shared significantly more repertoire with nontumor tissue. Tumor repertoires ranked between lymph nodes and nontumor tissue in diversity, with V and J gene preferences.

Breast cancer patients provided tissue from their axillary draining lymph nodes. Via MiXCR, TCRdb re-called the multiplex PCR reads, giving one row per CDR3 protein. The data show about 220,000 distinct CDR3 sequences, roughly a third seen once. CDR3 size: 14 residues. J was trimmed by 9 bases and V by 7 bases; bases with no gene match: 12. The table lists this clonotype with many counts. Antigen: not known. Sequences were obtained from axillary lymph node tissue. This TCR derives from a female donor with breast cancer. Some clones in this sample may be carry-over from other donors' samples. The chain has TRBV12-3 or TRBV12-4 and TRBJ2-1; 7 bases are a match to TRBD2. CDR3 sequence: CASKLGGGFSEQFF. CDR3 DNA: TGTGCCAGCAAACTTGGGGGAGGGTTTAGTGAGCAGTTCTTC.